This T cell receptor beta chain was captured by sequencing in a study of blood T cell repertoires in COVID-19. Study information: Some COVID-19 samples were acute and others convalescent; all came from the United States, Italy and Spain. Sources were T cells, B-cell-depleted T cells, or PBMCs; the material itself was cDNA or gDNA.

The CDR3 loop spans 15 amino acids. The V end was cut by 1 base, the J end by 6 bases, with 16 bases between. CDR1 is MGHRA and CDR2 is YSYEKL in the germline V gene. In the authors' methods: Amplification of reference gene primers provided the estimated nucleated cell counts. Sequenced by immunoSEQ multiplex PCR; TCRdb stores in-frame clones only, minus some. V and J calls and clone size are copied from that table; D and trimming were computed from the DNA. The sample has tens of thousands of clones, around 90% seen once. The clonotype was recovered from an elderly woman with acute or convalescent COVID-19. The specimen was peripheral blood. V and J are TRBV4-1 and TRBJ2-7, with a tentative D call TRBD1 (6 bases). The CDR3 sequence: CASSQAWGGGSEQYF. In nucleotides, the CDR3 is TGCGCCAGCAGCCAAGCCTGGGGTGGGGGCAGCGAGCAGTACTTC.